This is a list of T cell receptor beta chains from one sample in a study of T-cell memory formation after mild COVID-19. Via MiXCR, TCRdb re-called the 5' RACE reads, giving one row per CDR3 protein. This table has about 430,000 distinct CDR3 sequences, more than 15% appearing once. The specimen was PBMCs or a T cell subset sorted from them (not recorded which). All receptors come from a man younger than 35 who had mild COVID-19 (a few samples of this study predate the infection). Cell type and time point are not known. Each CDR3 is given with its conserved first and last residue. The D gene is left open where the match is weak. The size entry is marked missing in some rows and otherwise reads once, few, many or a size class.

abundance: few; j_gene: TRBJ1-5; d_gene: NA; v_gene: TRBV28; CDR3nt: TGTGCCAGCAGTAGGGACGGTGCAGTTGGTCAGCCCCAGCATTTT; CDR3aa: CASSRDGAVGQPQHF
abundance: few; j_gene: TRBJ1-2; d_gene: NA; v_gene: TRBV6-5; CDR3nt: TGTGCCAGCAGTTGGGGGGCGGACTATGGCTACACCTTC; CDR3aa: CASSWGADYGYTF
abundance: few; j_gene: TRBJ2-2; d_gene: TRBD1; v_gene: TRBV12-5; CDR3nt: TGTGCTAGTTCCACTGATACGGGACAGGTCACCGGGGAGCTGTTTTTT; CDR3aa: CASSTDTGQVTGELFF
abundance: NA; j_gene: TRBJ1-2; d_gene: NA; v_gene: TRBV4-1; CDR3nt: TGCGCCAGCAGCCAAGGTCAGGGAAAGGGGGAGAATGGCTACACCTTC; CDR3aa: CASSQGQGKGENGYTF
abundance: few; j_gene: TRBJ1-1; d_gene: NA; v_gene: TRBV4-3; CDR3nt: TGCGCCAGCAGCTCGCAGGGGTTAGGCACTGAAGCTTTCTTT; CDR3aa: CASSSQGLGTEAFF
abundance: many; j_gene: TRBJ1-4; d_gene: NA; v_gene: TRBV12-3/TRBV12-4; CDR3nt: TGTGCCAGCGGGATACCAGAGGCTAATGAAAAACTGTTTTTT; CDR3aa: CASGIPEANEKLFF
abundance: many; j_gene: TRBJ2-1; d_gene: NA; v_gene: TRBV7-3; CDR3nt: TGTGCCAGCAGCTCTCTCGGGGGCAGGAATGAGCAGTTCTTC; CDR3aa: CASSSLGGRNEQFF
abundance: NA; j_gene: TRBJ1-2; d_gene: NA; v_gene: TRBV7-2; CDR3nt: TGTGCCAGCAGCCCTTATCCGGGATATTCCAACTATGGCTACACCTTC; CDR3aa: CASSPYPGYSNYGYTF
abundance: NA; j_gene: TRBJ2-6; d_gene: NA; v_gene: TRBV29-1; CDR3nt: TGCAGCGCCGAGAGCGTCTCTGGGGCCAACGTCCTGACTTTC; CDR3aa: CSAESVSGANVLTF
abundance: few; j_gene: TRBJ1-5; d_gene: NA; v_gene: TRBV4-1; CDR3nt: TGCGCCAGCAGCCAGGCAACAGGAGATAGCAATCAGCCCCAGCATTTT; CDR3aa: CASSQATGDSNQPQHF
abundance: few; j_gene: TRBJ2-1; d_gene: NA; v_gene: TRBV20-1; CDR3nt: TGCAGTGCTAGAGATCAGAAGGCTTTATATGAGCAGTTCTTC; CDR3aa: CSARDQKALYEQFF
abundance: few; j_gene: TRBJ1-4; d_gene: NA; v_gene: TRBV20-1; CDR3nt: TGCAGTGCCATCCATGAAAAACTGTTTTTT; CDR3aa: CSAIHEKLFF
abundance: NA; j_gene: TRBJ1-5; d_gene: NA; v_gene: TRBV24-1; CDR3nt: TGTGCCACCAGTGATCGCTCAAATAGCAATCAGCCCCAGCATTTT; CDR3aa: CATSDRSNSNQPQHF
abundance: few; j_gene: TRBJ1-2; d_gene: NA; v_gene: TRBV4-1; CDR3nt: TGCGCCAGCAGCCTTCCCGGAGGAACACTCGCTAACTATGGCTACACCTTC; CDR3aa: CASSLPGGTLANYGYTF
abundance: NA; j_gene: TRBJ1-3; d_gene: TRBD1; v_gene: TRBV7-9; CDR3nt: TGTGCCAGCAGCAAAGCCGGACAGGGGGGACGTGGAAACACCATATATTTT; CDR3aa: CASSKAGQGGRGNTIYF
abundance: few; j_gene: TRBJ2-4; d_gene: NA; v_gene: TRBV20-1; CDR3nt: TGCAGTGCTACGTGGGGACTGGACATTCAGTACTTC; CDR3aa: CSATWGLDIQYF
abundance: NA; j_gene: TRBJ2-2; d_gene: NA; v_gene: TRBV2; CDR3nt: TGTGCCAGCTCCATAGCGGTCGGGGAGCTGTTTTTT; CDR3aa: CASSIAVGELFF
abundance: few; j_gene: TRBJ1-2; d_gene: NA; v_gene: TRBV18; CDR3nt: TGTGCCAGCTCACCACCGGGGAGACAGGACTATGGCTACACCTTC; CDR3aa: CASSPPGRQDYGYTF
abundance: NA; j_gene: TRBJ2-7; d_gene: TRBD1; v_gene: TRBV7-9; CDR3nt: TGTGCCAGCAGCTTGACAGGGAGCATCGAGCAGTACTTC; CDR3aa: CASSLTGSIEQYF
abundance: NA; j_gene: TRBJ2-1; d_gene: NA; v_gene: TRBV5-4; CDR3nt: TGTGCCAGCAGTTTTGGGGGGGCGGTGGCGGCTGAGCAGTTCTTC; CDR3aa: CASSFGGAVAAEQFF